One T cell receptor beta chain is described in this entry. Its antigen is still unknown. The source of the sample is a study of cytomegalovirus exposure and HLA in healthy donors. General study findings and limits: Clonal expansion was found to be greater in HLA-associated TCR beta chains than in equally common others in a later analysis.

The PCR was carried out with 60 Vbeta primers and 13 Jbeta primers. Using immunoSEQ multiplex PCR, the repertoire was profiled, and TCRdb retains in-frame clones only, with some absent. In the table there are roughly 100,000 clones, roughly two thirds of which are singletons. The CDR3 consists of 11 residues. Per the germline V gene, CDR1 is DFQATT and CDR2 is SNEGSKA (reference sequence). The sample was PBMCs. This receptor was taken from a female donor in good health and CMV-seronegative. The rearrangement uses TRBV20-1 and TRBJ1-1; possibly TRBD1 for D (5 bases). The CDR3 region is CSAAAGPEAFF. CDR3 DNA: TGCAGCGCCGCAGCGGGGCCTGAAGCTTTCTTT.